The 13 T cell receptor beta chains below were found in one sample sequenced in a study of T-cell memory formation after mild COVID-19. Using its own MiXCR run on the 5' RACE reads, TCRdb lists one record per CDR3 protein. Of roughly 300,000 distinct CDR3 sequences in the sample, approximately 15% were seen once. Source material: PBMCs or a T cell subset sorted from them (not recorded which). The source of these receptors is a man aged 18-30 years who had mild COVID-19 (a few samples of this study predate the infection). Cell type and time point are not known.

The table lists this clonotype with a few counts. This sequence joins TRBV29-1 and TRBJ2-1; D unclear. Germline V gene data show CDR1 as SQVTM and CDR2 as ANQGSEA. V was pared by 3 bases and J by 7 bases, with 4 bases between. This CDR3 is built from 10 residues. CDR3 nucleotides: TGCAGCGTTGATATGAATGAGCAGTTCTTC. Translated: CSVDMNEQFF.

The chain links TRBV5-6 to TRBJ1-2; TRBD1 matches 7 bases. The CDR3 contains 13 residues. Trimming took 0 bases from V and 6 from J; bases not matched to a gene: 2. The germline gives CDR1 SGHDT, CDR2 YYEEEE. CDR3 DNA: TGTGCCAGCAGCTTGGCAGGGGGAAATGGCTACACCTTC. It encodes CASSLAGGNGYTF.

The rearrangement links TRBV2 to TRBJ2-5, with D tentatively TRBD1 or TRBD2 (6 bases each). V lost 3 bases, J lost 4 bases, and 9 bases lay in between. The CDR3 sequence is 13 residues long. Germline V gene sequence: CDR1 SNHLY, CDR2 FYNNEI. CDR3 region: CASSDRGGETQYF. DNA for the CDR3: TGTGCCAGCAGTGACAGGGGAGGAGAGACCCAGTACTTC.

Many counts were recorded for this clonotype. This chain connects TRBV5-1 to TRBJ2-3; D is tentatively TRBD1 or TRBD2 (5 bases each). Germline values: CDR1 SGHRS, CDR2 YFSETQ. The CDR3 covers 17 residues. The germline V and J ends were trimmed by 4 bases and 0 bases, with 18 bases remaining between them. CDR3 coding DNA: TGCGCCAGCAGCGGGGGAGTCCAGAGAACTAGCACAGATACGCAGTATTTT. It yields the protein CASSGGVQRTSTDTQYF.

The rearrangement links TRBV28 to TRBJ2-4, with no clear D. CDR3 length: 16 residues. CDR1 is MDHEN, CDR2 SYDVKM, per germline. V was cut by 4 bases and J by 1 base, with 14 bases left in between. CDR3 protein: CASSSHPNLAKNIQYF. The CDR3 region has the DNA TGTGCCAGCAGTTCACACCCGAATCTTGCCAAAAACATTCAGTACTTC.

This clonotype appeared a few times. The gene calls are TRBV11-2 and TRBJ2-5; possibly TRBD1 for D (7 bases). This CDR3 is built from 15 residues. V lost 4 bases and J 2 bases, leaving 14 bases between the germline ends. Germline CDR1 reads SGHAT; CDR2 reads FQNNGV. DNA for the CDR3: TGTGCCAGCAGCTCGCAGGGGGGCGGGCAAGAGACCCAGTACTTC. This codes for CASSSQGGGQETQYF.

This clonotype was counted only a few times. CDR3 in amino acids: CASSTGLAGATDTQYF. Here the CDR3 DNA reads TGTGCCAGCAGCACGGGACTAGCGGGCGCAACAGATACGCAGTATTTT. V gene TRBV3-1 combines with J gene TRBJ2-3, with 12 nucleotides matching TRBD2. This CDR3 spans 16 amino acids. The germline V gene encodes CDR1 LGHDT and CDR2 YNNKEL (reference sequence). Trimming cost V 5 bases and J 3 bases; bases outside gene matches: 6.

This clonotype was observed many times. The V and J genes are TRBV4-3 and TRBJ2-7; D is unresolved. V lost 0 bases, J lost 5 bases, and 8 bases lay in between. Germline V gives CDR1 LGHNA, CDR2 YSLEER. CDR3 length: 13 residues. In DNA, the CDR3 is TGCGCCAGCAGCCAAGAGGGTCGGGACGAGCAGTACTTC. It yields the protein CASSQEGRDEQYF.

V gene TRBV6-2 or TRBV6-3 combines with J gene TRBJ2-1; a weak D match, TRBD2 (5 bases). Trimming left V 8 bases short and J 8 bases short, with 22 bases between. The CDR3 totals 15 residues. In germline, CDR1 is MNHEY, CDR2 SVGEGT. In DNA, the CDR3 is TGTGCCAGCGACTGGAGGATCGGAGGCAAGCATGAGCAGTTCTTC. It yields the protein CASDWRIGGKHEQFF.

The chain has TRBV9 and TRBJ2-5; D could derive from TRBD1 or TRBD2 (5 bases each). Germline values: CDR1 SGDLS, CDR2 YYNGEE. V was trimmed by 0 bases and J by 4 bases, leaving 13 bases between them. The CDR3 totals 15 residues. In DNA, the CDR3 is TGTGCCAGCAGCGTAGAGGGGAGACATGGAGAGACCCAGTACTTC. Protein sequence: CASSVEGRHGETQYF.

This clonotype was seen a handful of times. CDR3 in DNA: TGTGCCAGCAGTCCCGGGCCCTACTACAATGAGCAGTTCTTC. Its translation is CASSPGPYYNEQFF. The chain combines TRBV27 with TRBJ2-1, with D hard to call. The CDR3 length is 14 residues. Trimming took off 5 bases at V and 3 bases at J, with 11 bases between the two ends. CDR1 MNHEY and CDR2 SMNVEV come from the germline V gene (reference sequence).

The table lists this clonotype with a few counts. The V and J genes are TRBV9 and TRBJ2-1, with D possibly TRBD2 on 6 matching bases. Trimming took 3 bases from V and 7 from J, leaving 17 bases between them. CDR1 is SGDLS, CDR2 YYNGEE, per germline. This CDR3 contains 15 residues. CDR3 residues: CASSDRLEVVNEQFF. CDR3 nucleotide sequence: TGTGCCAGCAGCGATAGACTAGAAGTCGTTAATGAGCAGTTCTTC.

In this sample, this clonotype turned up a few times. The rearrangement joins TRBV11-3 to TRBJ2-1; D tentatively fits TRBD1 or TRBD2 (5 bases each). Germline-derived CDR1 and CDR2 are SGHNT and YENEEA. The CDR3 consists of 15 residues. V was trimmed by 5 bases and J by 5 bases, leaving 16 bases between them. CDR3 residues: CASSLRDGPNNEQFF. CDR3 DNA: TGTGCCAGCAGCCTCCGGGACGGGCCGAACAATGAGCAGTTCTTC.